This T cell receptor beta chain was sequenced during a study of cytomegalovirus exposure and HLA in healthy donors. For the study at large: Ancestry clustering placed 81% of roughly 410 genotyped donors in the Caucasian-associated cluster.

As for this clone: Its antigen is still unknown.

The CDR3 loop spans 14 amino acids. CDR1 and CDR2 (germline): LNHDA, SQIVND (reference sequence). The trim removed 1 base at V and 3 bases at J, leaving 1 base unmatched. PCR involved 60 Vbeta and 13 Jbeta primers. TCRdb keeps only in-frame clones here, not all; method: immunoSEQ multiplex PCR. The sample has roughly 100,000 clones; 76% are singletons. Study-level points and caveats: Indistinguishable V segments such as TRBV6-2 and TRBV6-3 were excluded. Some public TCRs appeared in many individuals, while most sequences were rare. Most of the CMV-associated TCR beta chains (in a later analysis) appeared to be HLA-restricted.

The sequence came from a young woman in good health and CMV-seropositive. V is TRBV19 and J is TRBJ2-5, with 8 bases identical to TRBD2. The material sequenced was PBMCs. CDR3 sequence reads: CASSIGAGEETQYF. In nucleotides, the CDR3 is TGTGCCAGTAGTATAGGAGCGGGGGAAGAGACCCAGTACTTC.